The 24 T cell receptor beta chains presented below share a single source sample, sequenced in a study. TCRdb reprocessed the 5' RACE reads with MiXCR, giving one entry per CDR3 protein. The sample lists under 65,000 distinct CDR3 sequences, less than 25% occurring once. Tregs were sorted as CD4+CD25+CD127-/low cells. Sequenced input: tumor-infiltrating Tregs sorted from the breast tumor. The receptors come from a female donor with breast cancer.

This clonotype was picked up a small number of times. The chain carries TRBV28 and TRBJ1-6; 9 nucleotides agree with TRBD1. Trimming removed 6 bases from V and 6 bases from J; junction bases left unmatched: 6. CDR1 and CDR2 (germline): MDHEN, SYDVKM. The CDR3 has 15 amino acids. CDR3 amino acids: CASRAQTGGNSPLHF. In DNA, the CDR3 is TGTGCCAGCAGGGCCCAGACAGGGGGTAATTCACCCCTCCACTTT.

This clonotype was counted ten times or more. The CDR3 loop is CASSTQSGVNSPLHF. The CDR3 DNA is TGTGCCAGCAGTACACAGTCCGGGGTGAATTCACCCCTCCACTTT. J is TRBJ1-6 and V is TRBV12-3 or TRBV12-4; D gene ambiguous. Trimming cost V 5 bases and J 7 bases, with 15 bases left between them. This CDR3 spans 15 amino acids.

The chain's CDR3 is CASSLGGSGSLNEQYF. The CDR3 DNA reads as TGTGCCAGCAGCTTAGGAGGTAGCGGGAGCCTCAACGAGCAGTACTTC. The rearrangement joins TRBV11-2 to TRBJ2-7, with TRBD2 identical over 9 bases. Germline-derived CDR1 and CDR2 are SGHAT and FQNNGV. This CDR3 comprises 16 residues. Trimming took 1 base from V and 5 from J; bases not matched to a gene: 9.

V usage is TRBV7-9 and J usage is TRBJ2-7; 8 bases are a match to TRBD1. Germline V gene lookup returns CDR1 SEHNR and CDR2 FQNEAQ (reference sequence). CDR3 length: 13 amino acids. J gave up 11 bases and V 4 bases, and 10 bases lay outside the gene matches. CDR3 amino acids: CASSSPQDRDKYF. In DNA form, the CDR3 reads TGTGCCAGCAGCTCCCCTCAGGACAGGGACAAGTACTTC.

This clonotype was seen ten or more times. V gene TRBV5-1 combines with J gene TRBJ1-1; the D is unclear. Germline V gene sequence: CDR1 SGHRS, CDR2 YFSETQ. The CDR3 covers 14 residues. V was shortened by 1 base and J by 0 bases, with 7 bases between the two germline ends. The DNA of the CDR3 is TGCGCCAGCAGCTTGAGTCCCTTGAACACTGAAGCTTTCTTT. It encodes CASSLSPLNTEAFF. Looking up the rest from reference TRBV5-1 and TRBJ1-1 gives the full variable domain: KAGVTQTPRYLIKTRGQQVTLSCSPISGHRSVSWYQQTPGQGLQFLFEYFSETQRNKGNFPGRFSGRQFSNSRSEMNVSTLELGDSALYLCASSLSPLNTEAFFGQGTRLTVV.

This clonotype was observed a handful of times. The chain recombines TRBV24-1 with TRBJ2-5, with TRBD2 identical over 7 bases. Germline CDR1 KGHDR, CDR2 SFDVKD. The CDR3 is 13 amino acids. The trim removed 4 bases at V and 7 bases at J, leaving 5 bases unmatched. The DNA of the CDR3 is TGTGCCACCAGTGACCCACTAGCGCGGACCCAGTACTTC. Residues: CATSDPLARTQYF.

This clonotype was seen a handful of times. This chain connects TRBV20-1 to TRBJ1-5, with D maybe TRBD1 (5 bases). Germline V gene data show CDR1 as DFQATT and CDR2 as SNEGSKA (reference sequence). The CDR3 is 12 residues long. The ends were cut back, 3 bases at V and 7 bases at J, with 10 bases in the middle. In nucleotides, the CDR3 is TGCAGTGCTAGCAGACGGGGCCAGCCCCAGCATTTT. Translated: CSASRRGQPQHF.

This clonotype appeared many times. The chain is built from TRBV19 and TRBJ1-2; D perhaps matches TRBD1 (5 bases). The CDR3 is made up of 14 amino acids. V was shortened by 0 bases and J by 3 bases, with 8 bases between the two germline ends. CDR1 LNHDA and CDR2 SQIVND come from the germline V gene (reference sequence). CDR3 coding DNA: TGTGCCAGTAGTATAGACGCCAGGGACTATGGCTACACCTTC. Translation: CASSIDARDYGYTF.

The rearrangement uses TRBV7-9 and TRBJ2-1; D gene unclear. The CDR3 spans 14 residues. Germline V lookup: CDR1 SEHNR, CDR2 FQNEAQ (reference sequence). The V end lost 0 bases, the J end lost 4 bases, and 7 bases lay between the germline ends. The CDR3 loop reads CASSLALGYNEQFF. CDR3 in DNA: TGTGCCAGCAGCTTAGCTCTGGGATACAATGAGCAGTTCTTC.

Notes on this clonotype: The CDR3 end shows no conserved phenylalanine or tryptophan, and so a read error is likely. This chain links TRBV5-1 with TRBJ1-2, with TRBD1 as a possible D gene (5 bases). The germline V gene has CDR1 SGHRS and CDR2 YFSETQ. The CDR3 extends over 14 amino acids. The germline V and J ends were trimmed by 4 bases and 7 bases, with 17 bases remaining between them. This CDR3 is CASSQGVGDSGYTS. CDR3 nucleotide sequence: TGCGCCAGCAGCCAAGGGGTTGGCGATAGTGGCTACACCTCC.

The chain combines TRBV10-2 with TRBJ2-5, with 11 bases matching TRBD2. Per germline, CDR1 WSHSY and CDR2 SAAADI. The length of the CDR3 is 16 residues. V shed 3 bases and J 4 bases; nucleotides not matched to a gene: 7. CDR3 protein: CASSDPGLAAAETQYF. In DNA, the CDR3 is TGCGCCAGCAGTGACCCGGGACTAGCGGCGGCAGAGACCCAGTACTTC.

In this sample, this clonotype turned up many times. This chain uses TRBV4-1 with TRBJ2-2; D assignment may be TRBD1 or TRBD2 (5 bases each). Germline V gives CDR1 MGHRA, CDR2 YSYEKL. V lost 2 bases and J lost 4, with 20 bases in between. CDR3 length: 18 amino acids. Here the CDR3 reads CASSQRVMWERGTGELFF. The CDR3 DNA sequence: TGCGCCAGCAGCCAAAGGGTGATGTGGGAGAGGGGCACCGGGGAGCTGTTTTTT.

In this sample, this clonotype turned up many times. The chain recombines TRBV20-1 with TRBJ2-1; possible D gene TRBD2, 6 bases. The CDR3 covers 16 residues. The V gene's germline CDR1 is DFQATT and CDR2 SNEGSKA (reference sequence). The V and J ends lost 6 bases and 0 bases respectively, with 18 bases between them. CDR3 sequence: CSAFLGLPSSYNEQFF. The CDR3 DNA is TGCAGTGCCTTCCTCGGACTACCGAGCTCCTACAATGAGCAGTTCTTC.

V usage is TRBV6-2 or TRBV6-3 and J usage is TRBJ2-7; 8 positions match TRBD2. Germline-derived CDR1 and CDR2 are MNHEY and SVGEGT. The CDR3 has 15 amino acids. The ends lost 5 bases at V and 4 bases at J; junction bases unmatched: 10. The CDR3 here is CASSHGTRQKYEQYF. In DNA form, the CDR3 reads TGTGCCAGCAGTCACGGGACTAGGCAAAAATACGAGCAGTACTTC.

This clonotype was observed many times. The J gene is TRBJ2-7, the V gene TRBV20-1; D gene ambiguous. Trimming removed 4 bases from V and 6 bases from J, with 10 bases in between. The CDR3 runs 11 residues. Germline V gives CDR1 DFQATT, CDR2 SNEGSKA (reference sequence). The CDR3 DNA follows: TGCAGTGCTACTACCCCCGCCGAGCAGTACTTC. Residues: CSATTPAEQYF.

This clonotype occurred a few times. Given a much more abundant clone one base away, this may be a read error. This chain connects TRBV20-1 to TRBJ2-1; D is tentatively TRBD1 or TRBD2 (5 bases each). From germline, CDR1 is DFQATT and CDR2 SNEGSKA (reference sequence). This CDR3 region has 14 residues. CDR3 amino acids: CSARDPRAYNEQSF. The DNA for the CDR3 is TGCAGTGCCCGGGACCCTAGGGCCTACAATGAGCAGTCCTTC.

This clonotype was observed at least ten times. V is TRBV12-3 or TRBV12-4 and J is TRBJ2-1; D perhaps matches TRBD1 (5 bases). Trimming removed 3 bases at V and 3 bases at J, with 6 bases between. The length of the CDR3 is 13 residues. CDR3 nucleotides: TGTGCCAGCAGTTTCGACAGCTACAATGAGCAGTTCTTC. It encodes CASSFDSYNEQFF.

This clonotype turned up a few times. J is TRBJ2-7 and V is TRBV20-1; maybe TRBD1 (6 bases). V was cut by 3 bases and J by 6 bases, with 12 bases left in between. The V gene's germline CDR1 is DFQATT and CDR2 SNEGSKA (reference sequence). CDR3 size: 12 residues. CDR3 residues: CSASTGLGEQYF. CDR3 DNA: TGCAGTGCTAGTACAGGGCTCGGCGAGCAGTACTTC.

This clonotype came up a few times. The chain joins TRBV18 to TRBJ2-2, with no clear D. Germline CDR1 reads KGHSH; CDR2 reads LQKENI. Trimming left V 1 base short and J 5 bases short, with 11 bases between. CDR3 size: 15 residues. CDR3 sequence (DNA): TGTGCCAGCTCACCACGACCCCCTGGTACCGGGGAGCTGTTTTTT. The encoded protein is CASSPRPPGTGELFF.

This clonotype was picked up many times. V usage is TRBV5-1 and J usage is TRBJ2-3; TRBD1 matches at 7 bases. CDR3 length: 13 amino acids. Germline CDR1 SGHRS, CDR2 YFSETQ. The junction had 3 bases not matched to a gene; V was cut back by 4 bases and J by 4 bases. CDR3 amino acids: CASSPTGADTQYF. For the CDR3, the DNA is TGCGCCAGCAGCCCAACAGGGGCAGATACGCAGTATTTT. Filled out from reference TRBV5-1 and TRBJ2-3, the complete variable domain reads KAGVTQTPRYLIKTRGQQVTLSCSPISGHRSVSWYQQTPGQGLQFLFEYFSETQRNKGNFPGRFSGRQFSNSRSEMNVSTLELGDSALYLCASSPTGADTQYFGPGTRLTVL.

This clonotype was counted a few times. The V call is TRBV4-1, the J call TRBJ2-7; TRBD2 is a possible D gene (5 bases). V shed 2 bases and J shed 5 bases, with 10 bases lying between them. The CDR3 has 13 amino acids. The V gene's germline CDR1 is MGHRA and CDR2 YSYEKL. In nucleotides, the CDR3 is TGCGCCAGCAGCCAATCGCACGGGGACGAGCAGTACTTC. It encodes CASSQSHGDEQYF.

The chain combines TRBV20-1 with TRBJ2-1; 8 bases fit TRBD2. The CDR3 is 13 residues long. V was pared by 5 bases and J by 4 bases, with 4 bases of the junction left unmatched. The germline gives CDR1 DFQATT, CDR2 SNEGSKA (reference sequence). CDR3 protein: CSAALAGYNEQFF. CDR3 sequence (DNA): TGCAGTGCTGCTTTAGCGGGATACAATGAGCAGTTCTTC.

The chain uses TRBV12-3 or TRBV12-4 and TRBJ2-7, with TRBD1 matching over 10 bases. The CDR3 contains 15 residues. The J segment lost 7 bases and the V segment lost 3 bases, leaving 9 bases of the junction unmatched. CDR3 sequence reads: CASSFGMGQGREQYF. The CDR3 region has the DNA TGTGCCAGCAGTTTCGGAATGGGACAGGGGAGAGAGCAGTACTTC.

This clonotype has only a few counts. The chain combines TRBV28 with TRBJ1-2, with a tentative D call TRBD1 (6 bases). V lost 6 bases and J 3 bases, leaving 26 bases between the germline ends. Germline CDR1 is MDHEN and CDR2 is SYDVKM. The length of the CDR3 is 18 residues. The CDR3, as DNA: TGTGCCAGCAGAATAACCGGGACAACCTCCGAGGGGTACTATGGCTACACCTTC. Its protein product is CASRITGTTSEGYYGYTF.